Below are 2 T cell receptor beta chains sequenced from a single sample in a study of blood T cell repertoires in COVID-19. Using immunoSEQ multiplex PCR, the repertoire was profiled, and TCRdb retains in-frame clones only, with some absent. The sample holds nearly 110,000 clones, approximately 88% seen once. Material: peripheral blood. The receptor source for this set is a human donor in a cohort sampled during active COVID-19.

J is TRBJ2-1 and V is TRBV6-5; TRBD1 aligns across 7 bases. The CDR3 has 13 amino acids. J gave up 9 bases and V 4 bases, and 6 bases lay outside the gene matches. From germline, CDR1 is MNHEY and CDR2 SVGAGI. CDR3 in amino acids: CASSLDRESEQFF. DNA for the CDR3: TGTGCCAGCAGTTTAGACAGGGAGAGTGAGCAGTTCTTC.

The CDR3 reads CASSVMGLPGYGYTF. CDR3 nucleotides: TGTGCCAGCAGCGTGATGGGACTCCCTGGCTATGGCTACACCTTC. The J gene is TRBJ1-2, the V gene TRBV7-2; D might be TRBD1 (5 bases). This CDR3 is 15 amino acids long. V was trimmed by 5 bases and J by 4 bases, leaving 17 bases between them. The V gene's germline CDR1 is SGHTA and CDR2 FQGNSA.